A single TCR beta chain is shown here with its context. Its matching antigen is unknown. V dropped 4 bases and J dropped 0 bases, with 11 bases sitting between them. Germline V lookup: CDR1 SGHKS, CDR2 YYEKEE (reference sequence). The CDR3 sequence is 14 residues long. As defined, naive CD8 cells were CD45RO-negative and positively selected for CCR7, with terminally differentiated effector memory CD45RA+ cells excluded. In the source study's methods: There were no quality scores in the junction-only immunoSEQ sequences, so filtering differed. Sequencing was performed with immunoSEQ multiplex PCR; in TCRdb, only in-frame clones are kept and a portion is missing. V, J and clone size are taken as reported in that table, and D and trimming were inferred from the DNA itself. The sample lists about 2 million clones; approximately 94% were seen once. The data stem from a study of shared clonotypes between healthy human individuals. Across the study: Every donor yielded three CD4 naive, three CD4 memory, two CD8 naive and one CD8 memory plate. Study results and caveats: Shared across several donors were roughly 5.3% of the naive CD4 clonotypes. Blood alone was sampled, and tissue repertoires likely differ.

Specimen: naive CD8+ T cells sorted from blood. This chain connects TRBV5-5 to TRBJ2-7, with D tentatively TRBD1 (5 bases). The TCR originated in a man in his late teens or twenties in good health. The CDR3, as DNA: TGTGCCAGCAGCAAGAGACAGCCCTCCTACGAGCAGTACTTC. This translates into CASSKRQPSYEQYF.